The clone carrying this TCR beta chain came up once. Its matching antigen is unknown. PCR amplification relied on 60 Vbeta primers (plus 13 Jbeta primers). Assay: immunoSEQ multiplex PCR; the TCRdb copy retains only in-frame clones and omits some. Here the sample spans roughly 140,000 clones, around 85% being singletons. This sample is drawn from a study of cytomegalovirus exposure and HLA in healthy donors. Study results and caveats: Common viral pathogens (according to a later analysis) appeared linked to several of the most significant clusters. Reportedly, TCR beta sequences accurately predicted HLA-A and HLA-B alleles in most subjects.

The CDR3 length is 12 residues. Trimming shortened V by 6 bases and J by 2 bases, and 6 bases separated the two germline ends. The V gene's germline CDR1 is MNHEY and CDR2 SVGAGI. The sequence derives from a female donor in good health and CMV-seronegative. Sequencing input: PBMCs. The rearrangement uses TRBV6-5 and TRBJ2-3, with TRBD1 as a possible D gene (5 bases). The DNA of the CDR3 is TGTGCCAGCAGACAGGACACAGATACGCAGTATTTT. It encodes CASRQDTDTQYF.